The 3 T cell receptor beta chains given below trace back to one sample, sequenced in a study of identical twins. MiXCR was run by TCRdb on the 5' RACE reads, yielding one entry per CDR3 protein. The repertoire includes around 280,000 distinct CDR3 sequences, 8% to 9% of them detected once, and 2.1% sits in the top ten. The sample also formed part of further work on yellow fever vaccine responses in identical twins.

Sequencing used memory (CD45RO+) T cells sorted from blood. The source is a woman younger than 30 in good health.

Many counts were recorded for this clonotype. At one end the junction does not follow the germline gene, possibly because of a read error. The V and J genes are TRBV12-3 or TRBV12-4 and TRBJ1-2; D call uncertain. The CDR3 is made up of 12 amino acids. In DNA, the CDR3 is TGTGCCAGCCGAGAGGGCTCCCCTCCGGATGCTTTC. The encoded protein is CASREGSPPDAF.

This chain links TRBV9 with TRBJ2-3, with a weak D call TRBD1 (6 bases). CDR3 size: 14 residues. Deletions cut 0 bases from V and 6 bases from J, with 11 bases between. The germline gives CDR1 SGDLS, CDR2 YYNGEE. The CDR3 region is CASSVAPGEDTQYF. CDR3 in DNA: TGTGCCAGCAGCGTAGCCCCAGGGGAGGATACGCAGTATTTT. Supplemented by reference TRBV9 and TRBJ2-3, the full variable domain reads DSGVTQTPKHLITATGQRVTLRCSPRSGDLSVYWYQQSLDQGLQFLIQYYNGEERAKGNILERFSAQQFPDLHSELNLSSLELGDSALYFCASSVAPGEDTQYFGPGTRLTVL.

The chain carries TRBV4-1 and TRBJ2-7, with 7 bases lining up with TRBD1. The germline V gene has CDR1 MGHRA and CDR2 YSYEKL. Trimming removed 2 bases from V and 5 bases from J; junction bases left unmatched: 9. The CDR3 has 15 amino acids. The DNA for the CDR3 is TGCGCCAGCAGCCAACCTCTGACAGGGTTGGACGAGCAGTACTTC. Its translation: CASSQPLTGLDEQYF.